This T cell receptor (beta chain) was obtained from a study of blood T cells in healthy people across ages. Trimming shortened V by 6 bases and J by 5 bases, and 16 bases separated the two germline ends. The CDR3 is 14 residues long. This clonotype was seen only a few times. Next came a second PCR, run for roughly 6 to 11 cycles, which used a sample-barcoded 5' primer along with a J-beta primer mix. Carrying 12 random nucleotides, a template-switch adaptor labeled each individual cDNA molecule. Each CDR3 protein gets one entry after TCRdb re-called the 5' RACE reads with MiXCR. The table records about 1.1 million distinct CDR3 sequences, 35% to 45% of them present only once.

Specimen: blood. The chain combines TRBV12-3 or TRBV12-4 with TRBJ1-1; D is ambiguous. This TCR was sampled from a man between 18 and 35 years old in good health. The CDR3 sequence is CASRPPGRATEAFF. Here the CDR3 DNA reads TGTGCCAGCAGACCCCCGGGGAGGGCAACTGAAGCTTTCTTT.